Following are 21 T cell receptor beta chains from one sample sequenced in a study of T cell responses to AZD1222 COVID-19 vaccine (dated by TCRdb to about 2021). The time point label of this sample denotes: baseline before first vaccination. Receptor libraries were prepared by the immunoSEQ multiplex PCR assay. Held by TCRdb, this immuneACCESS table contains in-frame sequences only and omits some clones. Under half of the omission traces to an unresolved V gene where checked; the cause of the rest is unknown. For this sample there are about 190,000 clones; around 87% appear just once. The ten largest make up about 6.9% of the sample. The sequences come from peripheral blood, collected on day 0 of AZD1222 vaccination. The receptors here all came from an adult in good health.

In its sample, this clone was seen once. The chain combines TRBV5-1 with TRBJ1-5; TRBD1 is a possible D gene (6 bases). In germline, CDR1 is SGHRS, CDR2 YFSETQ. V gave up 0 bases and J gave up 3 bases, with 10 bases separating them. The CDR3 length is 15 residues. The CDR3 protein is CASSLGGGLNQPQHF. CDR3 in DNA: TGCGCCAGCAGCTTGGGGGGGGGCCTCAATCAGCCCCAGCATTTT.

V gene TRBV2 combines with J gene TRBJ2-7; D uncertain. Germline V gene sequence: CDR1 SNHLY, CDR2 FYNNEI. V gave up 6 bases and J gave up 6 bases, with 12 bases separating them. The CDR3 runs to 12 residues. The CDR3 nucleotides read TGTGCCAGCAGCGAGACTCTGTTCGAGCAGTACTTC. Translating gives CASSETLFEQYF.

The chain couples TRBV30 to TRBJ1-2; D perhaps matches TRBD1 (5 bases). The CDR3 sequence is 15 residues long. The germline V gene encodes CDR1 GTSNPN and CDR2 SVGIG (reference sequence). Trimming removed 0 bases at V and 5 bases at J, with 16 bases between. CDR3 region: CAWSVNLQGLYGYTF. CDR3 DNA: TGTGCCTGGAGTGTAAACCTTCAGGGACTTTATGGCTACACCTTC.

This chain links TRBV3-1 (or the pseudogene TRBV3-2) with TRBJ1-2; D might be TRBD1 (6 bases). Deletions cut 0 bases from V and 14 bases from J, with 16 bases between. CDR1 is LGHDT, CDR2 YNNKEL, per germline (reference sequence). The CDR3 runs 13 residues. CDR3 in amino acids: CASSQEGSGAGTF. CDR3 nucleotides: TGTGCCAGCAGCCAAGAAGGTTCGGGGGCGGGGACCTTC.

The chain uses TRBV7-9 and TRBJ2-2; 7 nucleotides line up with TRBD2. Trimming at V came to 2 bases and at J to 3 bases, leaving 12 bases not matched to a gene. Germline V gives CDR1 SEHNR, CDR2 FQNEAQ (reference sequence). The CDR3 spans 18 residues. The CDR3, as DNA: TGTGCCAGCAGCTTATTCCACCATCGGGAGGTTGACACCGGGGAGCTGTTTTTT. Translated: CASSLFHHREVDTGELFF.

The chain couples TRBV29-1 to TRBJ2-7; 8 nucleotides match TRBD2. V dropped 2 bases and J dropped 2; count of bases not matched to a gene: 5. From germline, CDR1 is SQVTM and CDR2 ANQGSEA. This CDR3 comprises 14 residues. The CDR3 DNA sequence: TGCAGCGTTGAAATTCCGGGACTAGCCTACGAGCAGTACTTC. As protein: CSVEIPGLAYEQYF.

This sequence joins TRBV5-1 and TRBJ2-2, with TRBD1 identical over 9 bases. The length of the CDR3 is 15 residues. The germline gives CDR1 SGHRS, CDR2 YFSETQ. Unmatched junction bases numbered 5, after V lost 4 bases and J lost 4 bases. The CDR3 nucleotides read TGCGCCAGCAGCCCACAGGGGGCTGGCACCGGGGAGCTGTTTTTT. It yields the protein CASSPQGAGTGELFF.

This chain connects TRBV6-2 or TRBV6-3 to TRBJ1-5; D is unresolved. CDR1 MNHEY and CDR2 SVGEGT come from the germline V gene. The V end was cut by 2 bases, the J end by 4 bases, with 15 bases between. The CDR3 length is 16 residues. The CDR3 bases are TGTGCCAGCAGTTACGATCCTCTCAGGAGAAATCAGCCCCAGCATTTT. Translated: CASSYDPLRRNQPQHF.

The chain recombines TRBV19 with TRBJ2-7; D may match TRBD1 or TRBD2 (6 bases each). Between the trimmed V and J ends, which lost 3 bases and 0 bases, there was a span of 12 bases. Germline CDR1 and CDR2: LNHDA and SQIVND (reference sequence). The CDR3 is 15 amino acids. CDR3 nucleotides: TGTGCCAGTAGTATGAGGGGGGCCTACTCCTACGAGCAGTACTTC. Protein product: CASSMRGAYSYEQYF. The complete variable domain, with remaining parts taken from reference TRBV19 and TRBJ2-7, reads DGGITQSPKYLFRKEGQNVTLSCEQNLNHDAMYWYRQDPGQGLRLIYYSQIVNDFQKGDIAEGYSVSREKKESFPLTVTSAQKNPTAFYLCASSMRGAYSYEQYFGPGTRLTVT.

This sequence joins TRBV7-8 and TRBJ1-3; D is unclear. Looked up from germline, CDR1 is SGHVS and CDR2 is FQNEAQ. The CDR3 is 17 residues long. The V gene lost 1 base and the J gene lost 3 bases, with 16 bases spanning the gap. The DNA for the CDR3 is TGTGCCAGCAGCTTAGTTACCCCCCCGGGTTATGGAAACACCATATATTTT. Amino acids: CASSLVTPPGYGNTIYF.

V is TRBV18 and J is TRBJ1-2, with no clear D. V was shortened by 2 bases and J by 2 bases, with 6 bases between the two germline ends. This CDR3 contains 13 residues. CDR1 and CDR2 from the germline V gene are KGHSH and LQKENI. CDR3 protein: CASSPGENYGYTF. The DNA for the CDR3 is TGTGCCAGCTCACCAGGAGAGAACTATGGCTACACCTTC.

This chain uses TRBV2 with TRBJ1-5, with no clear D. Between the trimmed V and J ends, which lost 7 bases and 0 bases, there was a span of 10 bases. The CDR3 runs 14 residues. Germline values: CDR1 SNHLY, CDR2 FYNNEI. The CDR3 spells CASTESYSNQPQHF. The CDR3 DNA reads TGTGCCAGCACCGAGAGTTATAGCAATCAGCCCCAGCATTTT.

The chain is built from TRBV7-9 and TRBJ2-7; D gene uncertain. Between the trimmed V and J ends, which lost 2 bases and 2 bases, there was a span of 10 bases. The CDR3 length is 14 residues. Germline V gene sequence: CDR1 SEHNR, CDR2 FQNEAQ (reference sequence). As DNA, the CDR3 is TGTGCCAGCAGCTTATCAGTCCGAACCTACGAGCAGTACTTC. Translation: CASSLSVRTYEQYF.

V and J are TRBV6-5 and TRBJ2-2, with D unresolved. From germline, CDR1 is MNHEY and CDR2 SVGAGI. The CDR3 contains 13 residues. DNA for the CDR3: TGTGTATCGCACAAGACGAACACCGGGGAGCTGTTTTTT. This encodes CVSHKTNTGELFF.

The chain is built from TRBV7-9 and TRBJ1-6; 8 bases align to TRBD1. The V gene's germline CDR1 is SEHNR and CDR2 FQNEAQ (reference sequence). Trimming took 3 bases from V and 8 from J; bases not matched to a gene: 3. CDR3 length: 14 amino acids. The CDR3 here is CASSLDRVDSPLHF. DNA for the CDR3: TGTGCCAGCAGCTTGGACAGGGTCGATTCACCCCTCCACTTT.

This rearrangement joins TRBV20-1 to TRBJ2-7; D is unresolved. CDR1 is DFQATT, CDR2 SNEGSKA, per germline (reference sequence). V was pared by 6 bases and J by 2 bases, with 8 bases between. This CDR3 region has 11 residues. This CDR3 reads CSAGDTYEQYV. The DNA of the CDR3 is TGCAGTGCCGGAGATACCTACGAGCAGTACGTC.

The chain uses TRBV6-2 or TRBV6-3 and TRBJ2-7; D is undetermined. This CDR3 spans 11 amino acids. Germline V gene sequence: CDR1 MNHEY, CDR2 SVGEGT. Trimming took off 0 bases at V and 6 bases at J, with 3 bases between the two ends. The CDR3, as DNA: TGTGCCAGCAGTTACTCCGGCGAGCAGTACTTC. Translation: CASSYSGEQYF.

The DNA of the CDR3 is TGCGCCACCACGGGACAGGGGCCCGGGAACACTGAAGCTTTCTTT. Its translation is CATTGQGPGNTEAFF. The rearrangement joins TRBV5-1 to TRBJ1-1; 10 bases fit TRBD1. The V gene's germline CDR1 is SGHRS and CDR2 YFSETQ. The CDR3 loop spans 15 amino acids. V lost 9 bases, J lost 1 base, and 9 bases stayed unmatched.

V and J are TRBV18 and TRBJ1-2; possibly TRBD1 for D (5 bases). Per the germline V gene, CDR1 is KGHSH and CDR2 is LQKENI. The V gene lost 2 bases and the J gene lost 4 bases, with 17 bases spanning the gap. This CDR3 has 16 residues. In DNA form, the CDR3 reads TGTGCCAGCTCACCAAGGGAACAGACAGCAAGCTATGGCTACACCTTC. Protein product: CASSPREQTASYGYTF.

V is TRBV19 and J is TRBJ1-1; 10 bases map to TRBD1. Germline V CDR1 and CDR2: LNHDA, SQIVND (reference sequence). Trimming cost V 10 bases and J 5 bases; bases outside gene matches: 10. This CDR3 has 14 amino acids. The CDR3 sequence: CATQGQGDKTEAFF. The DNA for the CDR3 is TGTGCCACCCAAGGACAGGGGGATAAGACTGAAGCTTTCTTT. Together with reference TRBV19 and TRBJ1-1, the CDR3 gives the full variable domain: DGGITQSPKYLFRKEGQNVTLSCEQNLNHDAMYWYRQDPGQGLRLIYYSQIVNDFQKGDIAEGYSVSREKKESFPLTVTSAQKNPTAFYLCATQGQGDKTEAFFGQGTRLTVV.

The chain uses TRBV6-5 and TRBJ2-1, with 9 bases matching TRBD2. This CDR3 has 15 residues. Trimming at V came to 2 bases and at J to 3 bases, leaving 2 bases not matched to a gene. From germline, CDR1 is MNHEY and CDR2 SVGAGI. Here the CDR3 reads CASSYETSGYNEQFF. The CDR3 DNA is TGTGCCAGCAGTTACGAGACTAGCGGCTACAATGAGCAGTTCTTC.